The rows below give T cell receptor beta chains drawn from one sample of a study of tumor-infiltrating lymphocytes in localized non-small cell lung cancer. The data were produced by immunoSEQ multiplex PCR, yet TCRdb's version contains in-frame clones alone and is incomplete. The top ten clones hold 9.8% of a sample with 10,000 or so clones, over 75% of them seen once. What was sequenced was uninvolved lung tissue not adjacent to the tumor. Source of these receptors: a human donor with non-small cell lung cancer. Each CDR3 is given with its conserved first and last residue. Fields, in order: clone size, D gene, J gene, V gene, CDR3 DNA, CDR3 protein. The D gene is left open where the match is weak. Size tells how often a clone was seen (once, few, many) or the class of an expanded clone, and some rows leave it out.

.,TRBD2,TRBJ2-2,TRBV10-2,TGCGCCAGCAGTTGGACTAGCGGGGAGCTGTTTTTT,CASSWTSGELFF
.,.,TRBJ2-4,TRBV19,TGTGCCAGTAGTTGGGGGGACCTGGGCATTCAGTACTTC,CASSWGDLGIQYF
.,TRBD1,TRBJ1-2,TRBV9,TGTGCCAGCAGCGCGGGACAGGGGGACTATGGCTACACCTTC,CASSAGQGDYGYTF
.,.,TRBJ2-7,TRBV28,TGTGCCAGCACAGGGCTCGGGGGTGAGCAGTACTTC,CASTGLGGEQYF
.,.,TRBJ2-7,TRBV30,TGTGCCTGGAGGAACAGGTACGAGCAGTACTTC,CAWRNRYEQYF
.,.,TRBJ2-1,TRBV7-9,TGTGCCAGCAGCTACGGCAATGAGCAGTTCTTC,CASSYGNEQFF
once,TRBD2,TRBJ2-2,TRBV9,TGTGCCAGCAGCCTAGCGGACCCGCCCAACACCGGGGAGCTGTTTTTT,CASSLADPPNTGELFF
.,TRBD2,TRBJ2-7,TRBV30,TGTGCCTGGAGTGTCGGGGGGGTAGCGACAGAGTACGAGCAGTACTTC,CAWSVGGVATEYEQYF
once,.,TRBJ1-3,TRBV7-9,TGTGCCAGCAGCTTATATCCTATGGGGGCAGGGGGAAACACCATATATTTT,CASSLYPMGAGGNTIYF
.,TRBD1,TRBJ2-3,TRBV6-5,TGTGCCAGCAGTTCTCCAGGACAGGGGATGAATACGCAGTATTTT,CASSSPGQGMNTQYF
.,.,TRBJ2-7,TRBV27,TGTGCCAGCAGACGGGACGTACGGAGCTCCTACGAGCAGTACTTC,CASRRDVRSSYEQYF
once,.,TRBJ2-7,TRBV7-2,TGTGCCAGCAGCTTAGATTCGGCCTACGAGCAGTACTTC,CASSLDSAYEQYF
.,.,TRBJ2-2,TRBV6-6,TGTGCCAGCAGAGCTGGCACATCCGGGGAGCTGTTTTTT,CASRAGTSGELFF
.,TRBD2,TRBJ2-2,TRBV7-9,TGTGCCAGCACTTCACTAGCGGGAGTGAACACCGGGGAGCTGTTTTTT,CASTSLAGVNTGELFF
.,.,TRBJ1-5,TRBV28,TGTGCCAGCAGTTTATCCGGGACGGAGGTCAAGCAGCCCCAGCATTTT,CASSLSGTEVKQPQHF
.,TRBD2,TRBJ2-3,TRBV7-2,TGTGCCAGCAGTCTAGGGTCTCCTAGCGGGAGATACACAGATACGCAGTATTTT,CASSLGSPSGRYTDTQYF
.,TRBD1,TRBJ2-7,TRBV25-1,TGTGCCAGCAGTACAGGGGACTCCTACGAGCAGTACTTC,CASSTGDSYEQYF
.,TRBD2,TRBJ2-1,TRBV6-1,TGTGCCAGCAGTGGGTACATGGCTAGCGGCAACAATGAGCAGTTCTTC,CASSGYMASGNNEQFF
.,.,TRBJ2-1,TRBV29-1,TGCAGCGTAAAGGACAGGGAGGGCTACAATGAGCAGTTCTTC,CSVKDREGYNEQFF
.,TRBD2,TRBJ2-3,TRBV9,TGTGCCAGCAGCGTCCTTAGCGGGATTAACGCAGATACGCAGTATTTT,CASSVLSGINADTQYF
.,.,TRBJ1-2,TRBV30,TGTGCCTGGAGTCGTCAATCTACAGGGACTGGCTACACCTTC,CAWSRQSTGTGYTF
.,.,TRBJ2-1,TRBV13,TGTGCCAGCAGCACGACAGGTTTTCACAATGAGCAGTTCTTC,CASSTTGFHNEQFF
.,TRBD1,TRBJ1-1,TRBV5-6,TGTGCCAGCAGCGGGGGACAGCTGAACACTGAAGCTTTCTTT,CASSGGQLNTEAFF
.,TRBD2,TRBJ2-3,TRBV10-3,TGTGCCATCTACCCCGGGACTAGCTCAGATACGCAGTATTTT,CAIYPGTSSDTQYF
.,TRBD2,TRBJ2-2,TRBV25-1,TGTGCCAGCAGTGTCTTCGGACTAGCGGGAGGGACTACCGGGGAGCTGTTTTTT,CASSVFGLAGGTTGELFF
.,.,TRBJ2-7,TRBV6-6,TGTGCCAGCAGGTCAACAGACTCCTACGAGCAGTACTTC,CASRSTDSYEQYF
.,TRBD1,TRBJ1-2,TRBV6-4,TGTGCCAGCAGTGAAGGGGCAGGGGGCAACTATGGCTACACCTTC,CASSEGAGGNYGYTF
.,.,TRBJ1-6,TRBV7-2,TGTGCCAGCAGCCCGTTCAGAGATTCACCCCTCCACTTT,CASSPFRDSPLHF
.,TRBD1,TRBJ2-2,TRBV5-4,TGTGCCAGCAAAAAAGGGGGCGCCGGGGTTGGGGAGCTGTTTTTT,CASKKGGAGVGELFF
.,.,TRBJ1-2,TRBV18,TGTGCCAGCTCATCCCGGACGGGAGATGGCTACACCTTC,CASSSRTGDGYTF
.,.,TRBJ1-1,TRBV7-9,TGTGCCAGCAGCATCGACCTGCGCGAAGCTTTCTTT,CASSIDLREAFF
.,TRBD1,TRBJ2-5,TRBV29-1,TGCAGCGTTTCGGACAGGTACCAAGAGACCCAGTACTTC,CSVSDRYQETQYF
.,.,TRBJ2-3,TRBV7-2,TGTGCCAGCAGGATATCCACAGATACGCAGTATTTT,CASRISTDTQYF
.,.,TRBJ2-1,TRBV28,TGTGCCAGCACCTCCCGCCTGGGTGAGCAGTTCTTC,CASTSRLGEQFF
.,TRBD2,TRBJ2-1,TRBV6-4,TGTGCCAGCAGTTGGACTAGCGGGAGTGGGGATGAGCAGTTCTTC,CASSWTSGSGDEQFF
.,TRBD1,TRBJ1-1,TRBV10-3,TGTGCCATCAGTGAGCAGGGACAGTTCGCTGAAGCTTTCTTT,CAISEQGQFAEAFF
.,.,TRBJ2-3,TRBV4-1,TGCGCCAGCAGCTCGAGGGAGTCTACTGGCACAGATACGCAGTATTTT,CASSSRESTGTDTQYF
.,.,TRBJ1-2,TRBV10-3,TGTGCCATCAGTGGGGCAGTAAACAACTATGGCTACACCTTC,CAISGAVNNYGYTF
.,.,TRBJ1-3,TRBV10-3,TGTGCCATCCGGCCTGGGAACTCTGGAAACACCATATATTTT,CAIRPGNSGNTIYF
.,.,TRBJ1-1,TRBV11-2,TGTGCCAGCAGCCATGGATTCCGGGGTACTGAAGCTTTCTTT,CASSHGFRGTEAFF
.,TRBD2,TRBJ2-2,TRBV11-2,TGTGCCAGCAGCCCCGAACGTCTAGCGGGCCACACCGGGGAGCTGTTTTTT,CASSPERLAGHTGELFF
.,.,TRBJ1-1,TRBV11-3,TGTGCCAGCAGCTTAGGGGGGCAGGTGAACACTGAAGCTTTCTTT,CASSLGGQVNTEAFF
.,TRBD2,TRBJ2-7,TRBV6-1,TGTGCCAGCACCGTGGGACTAGCGACCTACGAGCAGTACTTC,CASTVGLATYEQYF
medium-sized,.,TRBJ1-1,TRBV11-2,TGTGCCAGCAGCTTAGACCCGGGACCGACGGCTGAAGCTTTCTTT,CASSLDPGPTAEAFF
.,.,TRBJ2-3,TRBV6-6,TGTGCCAGCAGTTATCAAGGACATGTGAGCACAGATACGCAGTATTTT,CASSYQGHVSTDTQYF
.,.,TRBJ1-1,TRBV14,TGTGCCAGCTCCCGGGGGATGAACACTGAAGCTTTCTTT,CASSRGMNTEAFF
medium-sized,.,TRBJ2-3,TRBV5-4,TGTGCCAGCAGCTTATCCGGGACCTATAGCACAGATACGCAGTATTTT,CASSLSGTYSTDTQYF
.,TRBD2,TRBJ2-1,TRBV18,TGTGCCAGCTCACCCAGCGGGAGTCTTGGCAATGAGCAGTTCTTC,CASSPSGSLGNEQFF
.,.,TRBJ2-5,TRBV18,TGTGCCAGCTCACCACTCCTTCAAGAGACCCAGTACTTC,CASSPLLQETQYF